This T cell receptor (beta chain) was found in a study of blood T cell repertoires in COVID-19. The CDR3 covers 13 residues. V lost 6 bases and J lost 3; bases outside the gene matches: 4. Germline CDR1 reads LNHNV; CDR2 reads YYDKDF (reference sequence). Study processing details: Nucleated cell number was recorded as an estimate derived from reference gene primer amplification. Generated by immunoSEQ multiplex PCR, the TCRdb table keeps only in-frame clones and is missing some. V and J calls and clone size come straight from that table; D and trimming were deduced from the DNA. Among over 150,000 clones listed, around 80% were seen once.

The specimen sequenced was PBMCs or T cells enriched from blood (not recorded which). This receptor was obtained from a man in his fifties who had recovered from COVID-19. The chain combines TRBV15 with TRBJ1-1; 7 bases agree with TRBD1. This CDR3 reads CATRLQGDTEAFF. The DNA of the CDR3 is TGTGCCACCAGACTTCAGGGGGACACTGAAGCTTTCTTT.